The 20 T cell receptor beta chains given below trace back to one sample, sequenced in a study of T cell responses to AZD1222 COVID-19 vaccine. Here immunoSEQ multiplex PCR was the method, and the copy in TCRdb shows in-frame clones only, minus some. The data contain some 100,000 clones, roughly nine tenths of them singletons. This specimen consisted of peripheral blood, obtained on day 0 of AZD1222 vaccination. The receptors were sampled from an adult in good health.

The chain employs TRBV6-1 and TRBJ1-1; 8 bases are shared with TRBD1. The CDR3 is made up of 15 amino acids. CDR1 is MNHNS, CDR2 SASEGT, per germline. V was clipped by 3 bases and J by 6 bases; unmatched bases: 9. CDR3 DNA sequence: TGTGCCAGCAGTGACGAAGGACAGGGCTGGTCTGAAGCTTTCTTT. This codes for CASSDEGQGWSEAFF.

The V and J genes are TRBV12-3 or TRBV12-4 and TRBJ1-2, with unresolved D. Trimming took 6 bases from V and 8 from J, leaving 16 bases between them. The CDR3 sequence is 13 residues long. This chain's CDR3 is CASSAGPRGGYTF. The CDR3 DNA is TGTGCCAGCAGCGCCGGGCCCCGAGGGGGCTACACCTTC.

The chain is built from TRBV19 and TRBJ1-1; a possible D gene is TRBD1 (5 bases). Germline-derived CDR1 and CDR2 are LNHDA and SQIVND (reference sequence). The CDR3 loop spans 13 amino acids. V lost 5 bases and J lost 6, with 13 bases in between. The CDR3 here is CASSALGLSEAFF. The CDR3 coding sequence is TGTGCCAGTAGTGCCCTGGGACTATCTGAAGCTTTCTTT. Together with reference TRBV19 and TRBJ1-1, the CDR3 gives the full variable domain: DGGITQSPKYLFRKEGQNVTLSCEQNLNHDAMYWYRQDPGQGLRLIYYSQIVNDFQKGDIAEGYSVSREKKESFPLTVTSAQKNPTAFYLCASSALGLSEAFFGQGTRLTVV.

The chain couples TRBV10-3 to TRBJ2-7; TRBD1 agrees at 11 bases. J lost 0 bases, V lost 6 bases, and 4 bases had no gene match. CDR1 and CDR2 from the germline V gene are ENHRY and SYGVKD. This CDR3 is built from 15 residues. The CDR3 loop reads CAIRAGTGGSYEQYF. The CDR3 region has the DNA TGTGCCATCAGGGCCGGGACAGGGGGCTCCTACGAGCAGTACTTC.

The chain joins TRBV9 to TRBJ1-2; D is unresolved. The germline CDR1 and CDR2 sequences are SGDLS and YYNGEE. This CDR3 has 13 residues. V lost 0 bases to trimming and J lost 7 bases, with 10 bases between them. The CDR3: CASSVAERAGYTF. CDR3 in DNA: TGTGCCAGCAGCGTAGCGGAGCGGGCTGGCTACACCTTC.

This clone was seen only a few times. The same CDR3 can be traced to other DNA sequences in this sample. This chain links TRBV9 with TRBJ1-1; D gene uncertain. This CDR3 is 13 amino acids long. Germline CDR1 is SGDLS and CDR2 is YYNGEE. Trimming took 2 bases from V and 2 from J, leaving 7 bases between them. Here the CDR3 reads CASSVGTNTEAFF. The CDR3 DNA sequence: TGTGCCAGCAGCGTGGGCACTAACACTGAAGCTTTCTTT.

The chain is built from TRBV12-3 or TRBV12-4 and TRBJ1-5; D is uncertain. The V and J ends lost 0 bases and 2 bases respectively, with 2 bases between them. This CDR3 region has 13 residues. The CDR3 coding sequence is TGTGCCAGCAGTTTAGCCCGCAATCAGCCCCAGCATTTT. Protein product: CASSLARNQPQHF.

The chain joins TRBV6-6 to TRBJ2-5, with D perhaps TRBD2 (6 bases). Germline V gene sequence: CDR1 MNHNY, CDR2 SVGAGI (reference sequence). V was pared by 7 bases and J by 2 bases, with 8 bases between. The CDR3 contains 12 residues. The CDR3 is CASTGVQETQYF. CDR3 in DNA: TGTGCCAGCACGGGGGTTCAAGAGACCCAGTACTTC.

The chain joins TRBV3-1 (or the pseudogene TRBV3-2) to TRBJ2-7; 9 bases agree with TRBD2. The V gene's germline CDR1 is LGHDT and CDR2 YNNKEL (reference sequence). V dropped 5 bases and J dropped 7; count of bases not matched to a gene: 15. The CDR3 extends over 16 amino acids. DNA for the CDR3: TGTGCCAGCAGCGACACGGGACTAGCCCGGTCGGGAGAGCAGTACTTC. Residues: CASSDTGLARSGEQYF.

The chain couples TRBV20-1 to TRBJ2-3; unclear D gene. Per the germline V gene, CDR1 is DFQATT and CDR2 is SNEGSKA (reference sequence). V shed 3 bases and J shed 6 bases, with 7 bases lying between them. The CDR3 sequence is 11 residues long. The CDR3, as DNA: TGCAGTGCTAGGCCCCAGGATACGCAGTATTTT. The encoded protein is CSARPQDTQYF.

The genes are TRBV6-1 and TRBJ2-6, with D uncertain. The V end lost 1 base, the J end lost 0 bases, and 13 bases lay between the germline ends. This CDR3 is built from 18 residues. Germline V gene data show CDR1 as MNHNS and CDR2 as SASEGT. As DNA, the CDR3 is TGTGCCAGCAGTGAAGTCGGTTACTCAAGCTCTGGGGCCAACGTCCTGACTTTC. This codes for CASSEVGYSSSGANVLTF.

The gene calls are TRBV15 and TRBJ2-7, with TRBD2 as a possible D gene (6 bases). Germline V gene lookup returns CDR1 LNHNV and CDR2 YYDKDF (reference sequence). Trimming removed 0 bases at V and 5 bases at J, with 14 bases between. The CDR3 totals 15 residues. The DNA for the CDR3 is TGTGCCACCAGCAGAGATCCAGGCGGCGGGAACGAGCAGTACTTC. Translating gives CATSRDPGGGNEQYF.

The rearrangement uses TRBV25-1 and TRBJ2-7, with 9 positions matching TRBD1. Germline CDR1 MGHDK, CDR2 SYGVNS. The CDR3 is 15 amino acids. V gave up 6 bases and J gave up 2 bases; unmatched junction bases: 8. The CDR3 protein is CASRDGTGSTYEQYF. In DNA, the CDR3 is TGTGCCAGCAGGGACGGGACAGGGAGCACCTACGAGCAGTACTTC.

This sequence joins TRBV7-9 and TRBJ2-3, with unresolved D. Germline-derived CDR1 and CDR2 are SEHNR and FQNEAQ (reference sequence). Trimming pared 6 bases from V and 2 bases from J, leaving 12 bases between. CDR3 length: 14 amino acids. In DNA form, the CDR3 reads TGTGCCAGCAGGCATAGTACCTACACAGATACGCAGTATTTT. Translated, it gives CASRHSTYTDTQYF.

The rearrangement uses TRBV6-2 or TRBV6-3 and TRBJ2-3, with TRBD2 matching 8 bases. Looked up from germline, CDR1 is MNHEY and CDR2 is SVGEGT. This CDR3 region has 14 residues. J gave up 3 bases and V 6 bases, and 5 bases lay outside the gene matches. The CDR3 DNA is TGTGCCAGCAGCTCGGGACTAGTAACAGATACGCAGTATTTT. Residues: CASSSGLVTDTQYF.

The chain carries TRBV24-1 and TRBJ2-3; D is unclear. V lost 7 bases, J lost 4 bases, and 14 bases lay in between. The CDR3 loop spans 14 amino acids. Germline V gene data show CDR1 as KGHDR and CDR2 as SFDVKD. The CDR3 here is CATSPTGYADTQYF. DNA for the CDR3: TGTGCCACCAGCCCCACCGGGTACGCAGATACGCAGTATTTT.

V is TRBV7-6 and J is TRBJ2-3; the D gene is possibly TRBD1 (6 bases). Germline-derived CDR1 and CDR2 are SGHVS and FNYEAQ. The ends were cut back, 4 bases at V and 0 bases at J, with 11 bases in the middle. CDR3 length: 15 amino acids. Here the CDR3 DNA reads TGTGCCAGCAGCTACCGGGACACTAGCACAGATACGCAGTATTTT. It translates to CASSYRDTSTDTQYF.

The CDR3 sequence: CASSQDSGAHSGNTIYF. The CDR3 nucleotides read TGCGCCAGCAGCCAAGATTCGGGGGCCCACTCTGGAAACACCATATATTTT. This sequence joins TRBV4-1 and TRBJ1-3, with TRBD1 as a possible D gene (6 bases). This CDR3 has 17 amino acids. Germline loops: CDR1 MGHRA, CDR2 YSYEKL. Trimming removed 0 bases from V and 0 bases from J, with 12 bases in between.

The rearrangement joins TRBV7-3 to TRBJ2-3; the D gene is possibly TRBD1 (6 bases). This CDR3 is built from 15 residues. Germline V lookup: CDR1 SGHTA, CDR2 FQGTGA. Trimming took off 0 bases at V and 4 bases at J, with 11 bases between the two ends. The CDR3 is CASSLTGQSADTQYF. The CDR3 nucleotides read TGTGCCAGCAGCTTAACCGGACAGTCGGCAGATACGCAGTATTTT.

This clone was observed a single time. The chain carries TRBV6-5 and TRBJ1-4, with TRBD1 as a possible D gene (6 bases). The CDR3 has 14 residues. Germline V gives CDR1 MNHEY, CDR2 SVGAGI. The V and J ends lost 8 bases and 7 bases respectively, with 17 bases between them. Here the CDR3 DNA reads TGTGCCAGCCGGTCCGGGGGGGCAGGTGAAAAACTGTTTTTT. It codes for CASRSGGAGEKLFF.